The TCR beta chain under discussion was sequenced for a study of blood T cell repertoires in COVID-19. Whole-study context: T cells, B-cell-depleted T cells, or PBMCs provided the cDNA or gDNA that served as material.

The table came from immunoSEQ multiplex PCR; TCRdb's copy has only in-frame clones and leaves some out. The sample yields around 260,000 clones, 75% to 90% seen once. This clone was seen a handful of times. Cohort assignment relied on participant-reported clinical history. What the recovered Cohort 3 donors had was two negative PCRs, clearance, or symptom resolution. Trimming left V 5 bases short and J 0 bases short, with 21 bases between. From germline, CDR1 is MGHRA and CDR2 YSYEKL. This CDR3 region has 18 residues. This clonotype was sampled from a woman aged 30 to 39 who had recovered from COVID-19. The specimen sequenced was PBMCs or T cells enriched from blood (not recorded which). The V call is TRBV4-1, the J call TRBJ2-3, with a tentative D call TRBD2 (6 bases). CDR3 in amino acids: CASSSKRSSATSTDTQYF. CDR3 nucleotides: TGCGCCAGCAGCTCTAAAAGATCTAGCGCCACTAGCACAGATACGCAGTATTTT.